A selection of T cell receptor beta chains follows, all from one sample in a study of T cell responses to AZD1222 COVID-19 vaccine. Assay: immunoSEQ multiplex PCR; the TCRdb copy retains only in-frame clones and omits some. The data contain 100,000 to 120,000 clones, approximately 92% of them singletons. Sequenced here: peripheral blood, sampled 28 days after the second AZD1222 dose. The receptors here all came from an adult who received the AZD1222 COVID-19 vaccine. CDR3s include the opening cysteine and the closing phenylalanine or tryptophan. The D gene is left open where the match is weak. Not all rows give a size; the values are once, few, many and, for expanded clones, a class.

TRBV18	TRBJ1-1	TRBD1	.	TGTGCCAGCTCACGTAGGACAGGGAACGAAGCTTTCTTT	CASSRRTGNEAFF
TRBV4-1	TRBJ2-7	TRBD1	.	TGCGCCAGCAGCCAAAACACAGGGGATTGGTACGAGCAGTACTTC	CASSQNTGDWYEQYF
TRBV23-1	TRBJ2-1	TRBD1	once	TGCGCCAGCAGTCAATCGGCCCCCCCTGACAGGGCGAACAATGAGCAGTTCTTC	CASSQSAPPDRANNEQFF
TRBV6-5	TRBJ1-5	.	.	TGTGCCACCGGTGGACGGGGGCACCAGCCCCAGCATTTT	CATGGRGHQPQHF
TRBV5-1	TRBJ1-1	.	.	TGCGCCAGCAGCCGGATTGCTGACAGCAACCGGTTCGCTTTCTTT	CASSRIADSNRFAFF
TRBV6-2/TRBV6-3	TRBJ1-1	.	.	TGTGCCAGCAGCCGCACTAACACTGAAGCTTTCTTT	CASSRTNTEAFF
TRBV10-3	TRBJ2-2	.	.	TGTGCCATCAGTGGCCTGAGTTCGAACACCGGGGAGCTGTTTTTT	CAISGLSSNTGELFF
TRBV9	TRBJ1-2	TRBD1	.	TGTGCCAGCAGCTCCCGACAGGGCCCCTATGGCTACACCTTC	CASSSRQGPYGYTF
TRBV2	TRBJ1-2	.	.	TGTGCCGCCAGCACCTCAGCCCCCGGCTACACCTTC	CAASTSAPGYTF
TRBV7-9	TRBJ2-1	.	.	TGTGCCAGCAGCTTAATTGGACAGAGAATAAATGAGCAGTTCTTC	CASSLIGQRINEQFF
TRBV18	TRBJ2-2	TRBD1	.	TGTGCCAGCTCACCGCGGCAGGGGGCCACCGGGGAGCTGTTTTTT	CASSPRQGATGELFF
TRBV5-1	TRBJ2-7	TRBD1	once	TGCGCCAGCAGCTTGATAGACAGGGGGCCTTTCTCCTACGAGCAGTACTTC	CASSLIDRGPFSYEQYF
TRBV24-1	TRBJ1-4	.	few	TGTGCCACCAGTGATTCGACGACTGGGGGTGAAAAACTGTTTTTT	CATSDSTTGGEKLFF
TRBV11-3	TRBJ2-7	TRBD1	.	TGTGCCAGCAGCTCCAGTCCCGGGACAGGGGGCTTGACCTACGAGCAGTACTTC	CASSSSPGTGGLTYEQYF
TRBV25-1	TRBJ2-1	.	.	TGTGCCAGCAGTCGTCACCCGAGCTCCTACAATGAGCAGTTCTTC	CASSRHPSSYNEQFF
TRBV21-1	TRBJ2-5	.	.	TGTGCTCTAAGACGGGGACAAGAGACCCAGTACTTC	CALRRGQETQYF
TRBV28	TRBJ1-3	TRBD1	.	TGTGCCAGCAGTTTCCAGGACAGGGGTGCTGGAAACACCATATATTTT	CASSFQDRGAGNTIYF
TRBV7-8	TRBJ2-2	.	.	TGTGCCAGCAGCGCCCGCGGCGGCGCGAACACCGGGGAGCTGTTTTTT	CASSARGGANTGELFF
TRBV6-2/TRBV6-3	TRBJ2-7	TRBD1	.	TGTGCCAGCAGTGGGGATGCCGGGACAGCGTACGAGCAGTACTTC	CASSGDAGTAYEQYF
TRBV11-3	TRBJ2-5	.	.	TGTGCCAGCAGCCGCGGTAGGGAGACCCAGTACTTC	CASSRGRETQYF
TRBV30	TRBJ1-1	.	.	TGTGCCTGGGACAGGTTGAACACTGAAGCTTTCTTT	CAWDRLNTEAFF
TRBV4-1	TRBJ2-2	.	.	TGCGCCAGCAGCCAAGGAAATCGGGGAGACACCGGGGAGCTGTTTTTT	CASSQGNRGDTGELFF
TRBV6-6	TRBJ1-1	.	.	TGTGCCAGCAGTACAACAGGGCAGGGGGAAGCTTTCTTT	CASSTTGQGEAFF
TRBV5-1	TRBJ1-1	TRBD1	.	TGCGCCAGCAGCGCAGGACAGGGGTTCAACACTGAAGCTTTCTTT	CASSAGQGFNTEAFF
TRBV2	TRBJ2-2	.	once	TGTGCCAGCAGTGAATTGACAGATACCGGGGAGCTGTTTTTT	CASSELTDTGELFF
TRBV7-2	TRBJ2-5	TRBD1	.	TGTGCCAGCAGCGGGCTGGAGGGACAGGGGGCATATCTAGAGACCCAGTACTTC	CASSGLEGQGAYLETQYF
TRBV6-2/TRBV6-3	TRBJ1-1	.	few	TGTGCCAGCAGTTTGGAGAACACTGAAGCTTTCTTT	CASSLENTEAFF
TRBV10-3	TRBJ2-6	TRBD1	.	TGTGCCATCAGCCAAAGACAGGGCCCCTCGTCTGGGGCCAACGTCCTGACTTTC	CAISQRQGPSSGANVLTF
TRBV28	TRBJ1-6	.	.	TGTGCCAGCAGTTTATACAACAGAGATTCACCCCTCCACTTT	CASSLYNRDSPLHF
TRBV18	TRBJ1-1	.	.	TGTGCCAGCTCACCAAGACCCGTGGGGCCGTCGAACACTGAAGCTTTCTTT	CASSPRPVGPSNTEAFF
TRBV4-3	TRBJ1-6	.	once	TGCGCCAGCAGCCCAGGGACTCGCCCACCCCTCCACTTT	CASSPGTRPPLHF
TRBV3-1/TRBV3-2	TRBJ1-2	TRBD1	.	TGTGCCAGCAGCTCTCGACAGGGGATCTATGGCTACACCTTC	CASSSRQGIYGYTF
TRBV11-2	TRBJ2-7	TRBD2	once	TGTGCCAGCAGCGAAACACCGGGGGGAAACGAGCAGTACTTC	CASSETPGGNEQYF
TRBV11-2	TRBJ2-7	TRBD1	.	TGTGCCAGCAGCTCCCGAGACAGGGGTTACGAGCAGTACTTC	CASSSRDRGYEQYF
TRBV3-1/TRBV3-2	TRBJ2-5	.	.	TGTGCCAGCAGCCTCCTCCGTGAGACCCAGTACTTC	CASSLLRETQYF
TRBV27	TRBJ2-7	TRBD1	.	TGTGCCAGCAGTTTTTTCGGGACAGGGGGCTACGAGCAGTACTTC	CASSFFGTGGYEQYF
TRBV9	TRBJ2-2	TRBD2	.	TGTGCCAGCAGCCCCGGGAATTGGCGGGGGGGCTACACCGGGGAGCTGTTTTTT	CASSPGNWRGGYTGELFF
TRBV28	TRBJ1-2	.	.	TGTGCCAGCAGTTCCCGAGGATATGGCTACACCTTC	CASSSRGYGYTF
TRBV10-3	TRBJ1-3	TRBD1	.	TGTGCCACAGCCCAACAGACAGGGGGTAGTACCTTGTCTGGAAACACCATATATTTT	CATAQQTGGSTLSGNTIYF
TRBV3-1/TRBV3-2	TRBJ2-7	.	.	TGTGCCAGCAGCCAATCCCGACAGGACCAGCAGTACTTC	CASSQSRQDQQYF
TRBV4-1	TRBJ1-1	.	.	TGCGCCAGCAGCCTGCGGGCCAACAGGGCTTTCTTT	CASSLRANRAFF
TRBV19	TRBJ2-5	.	once	TGTGCCAGTAGTACCAGGCCCGGGGAGGAGACCCAGTACTTC	CASSTRPGEETQYF
TRBV6-2/TRBV6-3	TRBJ1-2	TRBD1	once	TGTGCCAGCAGTTCGACAGGGATAGGCGGCTACACCTTC	CASSSTGIGGYTF
TRBV11-2	TRBJ2-3	TRBD1	.	TGTGCCAGCAGCTTAGTGGGTCCCCAGGGACAGGGGTTTCCAGATACGCAGTATTTT	CASSLVGPQGQGFPDTQYF
TRBV5-4	TRBJ2-5	.	.	TGTGCCAGCAGCTCGAAGACTAGACGGTCGACGGAGACCCAGTACTTC	CASSSKTRRSTETQYF
TRBV2	TRBJ1-4	.	.	TGTGCCAGCAGGGTCATTTCAACTAATGAAAAACTGTTTTTT	CASRVISTNEKLFF
TRBV2	TRBJ2-3	.	.	TGTGCCAGCGCCGGGCTTTGGCAGGGGGGTACAGATACGCAGTATTTT	CASAGLWQGGTDTQYF